This T cell receptor (beta chain) was retrieved from a study of cytomegalovirus exposure and HLA in healthy donors. Regarding the study as a whole: The majority of TCR sequences were rare, yet some public TCRs appeared in many donors.

Amplification used 60 Vbeta primers and 13 Jbeta primers. Sequencing used immunoSEQ multiplex PCR; TCRdb keeps in-frame clones, though not all of them. The sample yields under 130,000 clones, 60% to 80% seen once. Trimming removed 5 bases from V and 9 bases from J; junction bases left unmatched: 11. CDR3 length: 14 amino acids. Germline CDR1 and CDR2: SGHTA and FQGNSA. To note about this clone: What it binds is not known.

The receptor comes from a woman in her forties in good health and CMV-seropositive. The sample was PBMCs. The chain carries TRBV7-2 and TRBJ2-5; 8 bases agree with TRBD2. For the CDR3, the DNA is TGTGCCAGCAGCCGAAACACCGGGGGGGCCGCCCAGTACTTC. It encodes CASSRNTGGAAQYF.